Below are 2 T cell receptor beta chains sequenced from a single sample in a study of OX40 agonist ivuxolimab in advanced cancers. Only in-frame clones appear in the TCRdb table, and some are missing; sequencing was by immunoSEQ multiplex PCR. The sample has tens of thousands of clones; around four fifths are singletons. The sequencing here drew on CD4+ or CD8+ T cells sorted from blood, taken in a trial of the OX40 agonist ivuxolimab. These receptors all come from an adult with an advanced solid tumor such as melanoma, head and neck, liver or kidney cancer.

This chain connects TRBV30 to TRBJ2-7, with D maybe TRBD2 (7 bases). The CDR3 is 14 amino acids. The V and J ends lost 0 bases and 7 bases respectively, with 16 bases between them. Germline CDR1 is GTSNPN and CDR2 is SVGIG (reference sequence). The CDR3 sequence: CAWSVLGGAGEQYF. Here the CDR3 DNA reads TGTGCCTGGAGTGTACTAGGGGGGGCTGGAGAGCAGTACTTC.

This clone has just a few counts. This sequence joins TRBV7-9 and TRBJ2-5, with D maybe TRBD2 (6 bases). The V end lost 3 bases, the J end lost 3 bases, and 8 bases lay between the germline ends. The germline CDR1 and CDR2 sequences are SEHNR and FQNEAQ (reference sequence). This CDR3 spans 13 amino acids. The CDR3 DNA sequence: TGTGCCAGCAGCTTTGCGGGGAAAGAGACCCAGTACTTC. Its translation is CASSFAGKETQYF.